This TCR beta chain was recorded in a study of early T cells in non-severe SARS-CoV-2 infection. About the study: The authors sequenced bulk RNA from unsorted whole blood, leaving chains unpaired. Findings and limits, study-wide: Matching against VDJdb likely underestimated virus-specific expansions, favoring anti-spike CD8.

Many counts were recorded for this clonotype. Its target is unknown. In germline, CDR1 is KGHSH, CDR2 LQKENI. After removal of 2 bases from V and 0 bases from J, the junction contained 12 bases not matched to a gene. This CDR3 spans 19 amino acids. TCRdb used MiXCR to reprocess the 5' RACE reads, holding one entry per CDR3 protein. The sample carries fewer than 40,000 distinct CDR3 sequences, approximately 5.2% recorded once. Sequenced: whole blood. The source of this sequence is an adult who was a healthcare worker with PCR-confirmed SARS-CoV-2 infection or an uninfected control (not recorded which). The chain joins TRBV18 to TRBJ2-4, with 8 bases fitting TRBD1. CDR3 DNA: TGTGCCAGCTCACCAGCCTTTTATCAGGGGGCCCTAGCCAAAAACATTCAGTACTTC. Translation: CASSPAFYQGALAKNIQYF.